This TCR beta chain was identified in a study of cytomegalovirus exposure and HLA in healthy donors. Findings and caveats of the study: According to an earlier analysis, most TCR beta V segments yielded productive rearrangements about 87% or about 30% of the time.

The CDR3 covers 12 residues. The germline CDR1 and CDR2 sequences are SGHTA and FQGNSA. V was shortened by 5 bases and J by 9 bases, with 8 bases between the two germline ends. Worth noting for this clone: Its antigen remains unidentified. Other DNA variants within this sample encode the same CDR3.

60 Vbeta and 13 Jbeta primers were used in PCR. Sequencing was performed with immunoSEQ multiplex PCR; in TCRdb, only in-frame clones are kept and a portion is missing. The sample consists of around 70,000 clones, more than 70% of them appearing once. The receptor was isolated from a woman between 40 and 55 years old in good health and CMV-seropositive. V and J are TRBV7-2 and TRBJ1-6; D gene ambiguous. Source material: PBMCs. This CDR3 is CASSQVGSPLHF. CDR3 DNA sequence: TGTGCCAGCAGCCAAGTCGGTTCACCCCTCCACTTT.